These 15 T cell receptor beta chains share one sample of origin, sequenced in a study of identical twins. TCRdb redid the calling of the 5' RACE reads with MiXCR, one entry per CDR3 protein. The table lists some 790,000 distinct CDR3 sequences, about 20% of them singletons. The same data also went into a second study, on T cells expressing NK-cell markers.

The sample consisted of PBMCs. These receptors were collected from a woman between 18 and 29 years old in good health.

A few counts support this clonotype. The chain links TRBV6-2 or TRBV6-3 to TRBJ2-7; TRBD2 matches at 10 bases. Germline V gene sequence: CDR1 MNHEY, CDR2 SVGEGT. The CDR3 is 16 amino acids. After removal of 8 bases from V and 2 bases from J, the junction contained 12 bases not matched to a gene. CDR3 residues: CASAGLAGAGAYEQYF. The CDR3 coding sequence is TGTGCCAGCGCGGGGCTAGCGGGAGCGGGGGCCTACGAGCAGTACTTC.

CDR3 coding DNA: TGCAGCGGCCATGACAGGGGAGGAAAACTGTTTTTT. Residues: CSGHDRGGKLFF. The gene calls are TRBV29-1 and TRBJ1-4, with TRBD1 identical over 8 bases. CDR1 SQVTM and CDR2 ANQGSEA come from the germline V gene. This CDR3 is built from 12 residues. J lost 10 bases, V lost 7 bases, and 8 bases had no gene match.

This clonotype has only a few counts. The chain combines TRBV7-3 with TRBJ2-1, with D tentatively TRBD2 (6 bases). V gave up 5 bases and J gave up 8 bases, with 25 bases separating them. CDR3 length: 17 amino acids. Germline CDR1 SGHTA, CDR2 FQGTGA. CDR3 loop: CASSPVWGTPNRDEQFF. Here the CDR3 DNA reads TGTGCCAGCAGCCCCGTATGGGGGACTCCAAATAGGGATGAGCAGTTCTTC.

This clonotype was observed many times. The chain joins TRBV7-6 to TRBJ1-5; the D is unclear. The CDR3 has 14 residues. Deletions cut 0 bases from V and 4 bases from J, with 7 bases between. Germline-derived CDR1 and CDR2 are SGHVS and FNYEAQ. The CDR3 loop is CASSLAGRNQPQHF. Here the CDR3 DNA reads TGTGCCAGCAGCTTAGCGGGTCGTAATCAGCCCCAGCATTTT.

This clonotype appeared a few times. J is TRBJ2-3 and V is TRBV20-1; a possible D gene is TRBD1 (6 bases). Germline values: CDR1 DFQATT, CDR2 SNEGSKA (reference sequence). The CDR3 contains 15 residues. Trimming stripped 1 base from V and 2 bases from J, with 13 bases between. The CDR3 region is CSARAGPGDTDTQYF. The CDR3 DNA follows: TGCAGTGCTAGAGCAGGGCCAGGGGACACAGATACGCAGTATTTT.

This clonotype has only a few counts. V usage is TRBV6-5 and J usage is TRBJ2-5, with 11 bases aligning to TRBD2. The junction had 6 bases not matched to a gene; V was cut back by 2 bases and J by 4 bases. In germline, CDR1 is MNHEY, CDR2 SVGAGI. The CDR3 covers 16 residues. The CDR3 loop reads CASSYRLAGGRETQYF. The CDR3 DNA reads TGTGCCAGCAGTTACCGGCTAGCGGGAGGTAGAGAGACCCAGTACTTC.

This clonotype turned up a few times. The V call is TRBV24-1, the J call TRBJ2-2; 9 bases are shared with TRBD2. V was pared by 5 bases and J by 4 bases, with 7 bases of the junction left unmatched. Looked up from germline, CDR1 is KGHDR and CDR2 is SFDVKD. The CDR3 is made up of 16 amino acids. CDR3 nucleotides: TGTGCCACCAGTGCCCTAGCGGGAAAGGTCACCGGGGAGCTGTTTTTT. This gives the protein CATSALAGKVTGELFF.

The chain links TRBV7-3 to TRBJ1-2; tentative D call: TRBD1 (5 bases). V lost 0 bases and J 8 bases, leaving 16 bases between the germline ends. This CDR3 has 15 residues. Germline assignment: CDR1 SGHTA and CDR2 FQGTGA. DNA for the CDR3: TGTGCCAGCAGCTTAACAGCGGGGGGTTTGGAGGGCTACACCTTC. As protein: CASSLTAGGLEGYTF. Drawing the rest from reference TRBV7-3 and TRBJ1-2, the complete variable domain is GAGVSQTPSNKVTEKGKYVELRCDPISGHTALYWYRQSLGQGPEFLIYFQGTGAADDSGLPNDRFFAVRPEGSVSTLKIQRTERGDSAVYLCASSLTAGGLEGYTFGSGTRLTVV.

This sequence joins TRBV7-2 and TRBJ2-2, with 7 bases that match TRBD2. The CDR3 totals 16 residues. The germline CDR1 and CDR2 sequences are SGHTA and FQGNSA. The J segment lost 0 bases and the V segment lost 1 base, leaving 2 bases of the junction unmatched. The CDR3 loop reads CASSLVLAANTGELFF. CDR3 in DNA: TGTGCCAGCAGCTTAGTCCTAGCGGCGAACACCGGGGAGCTGTTTTTT.

This clonotype showed up just a few times. This sequence joins TRBV7-9 and TRBJ2-7; 10 nucleotides agree with TRBD1. V gave up 5 bases and J gave up 6 bases; unmatched junction bases: 10. The CDR3 covers 15 residues. Germline assignment: CDR1 SEHNR and CDR2 FQNEAQ (reference sequence). CDR3 in DNA: TGTGCCAGCAGCCTACCCGGGACAGGGGCCGGCGAGCAGTACTTC. This gives the protein CASSLPGTGAGEQYF.

The V call is TRBV9, the J call TRBJ2-7; a weak D match, TRBD1 (6 bases). V lost 1 base and J lost 7, with 12 bases in between. The CDR3 is 13 amino acids. The germline V gene encodes CDR1 SGDLS and CDR2 YYNGEE. The CDR3 DNA is TGTGCCAGCAGCGTAATCCCTGGACAGGAGCAGTACTTC. This codes for CASSVIPGQEQYF. Variable domain in full (rest from reference TRBV9 and TRBJ2-7): DSGVTQTPKHLITATGQRVTLRCSPRSGDLSVYWYQQSLDQGLQFLIQYYNGEERAKGNILERFSAQQFPDLHSELNLSSLELGDSALYFCASSVIPGQEQYFGPGTRLTVT.

This clonotype was detected many times. The chain's CDR3 is CASSGGQETQYF. The CDR3 DNA reads TGTGCCAGCAGCGGTGGCCAAGAGACCCAGTACTTC. This chain joins TRBV9 and TRBJ2-5; D call uncertain. Per germline, CDR1 SGDLS and CDR2 YYNGEE. The CDR3 runs to 12 residues. V lost 3 bases and J lost 1, with 4 bases in between.

V usage is TRBV6-4 and J usage is TRBJ1-1, with D hard to call. V lost 0 bases and J 4 bases, leaving 6 bases between the germline ends. The CDR3 is 13 amino acids. Germline CDR1 reads MRHNA; CDR2 reads SNTAGT. The CDR3 here is CASSDSWGTEAFF. DNA of the CDR3: TGTGCCAGCAGTGACTCCTGGGGCACTGAAGCTTTCTTT.

This clonotype was recorded a few times. The chain carries TRBV20-1 and TRBJ1-2; D may be TRBD1 (6 bases). V dropped 0 bases and J dropped 2 bases, with 10 bases sitting between them. The germline V gene encodes CDR1 DFQATT and CDR2 SNEGSKA (reference sequence). The CDR3 extends over 14 amino acids. CDR3 in DNA: TGCAGTGCTAGAGAACAGGGCCGAAACTATGGCTACACCTTC. It specifies CSAREQGRNYGYTF.

This clonotype has just a few counts. CDR3 coding DNA: TGTGCCAGCAGCTTAGAGGCCGGGACGCCTGGGGCCAACGTCCTGACTTTC. This sequence encodes CASSLEAGTPGANVLTF. The chain joins TRBV7-9 to TRBJ2-6; perhaps D is TRBD1 or TRBD2 (5 bases each). Germline lookup yields CDR1 SEHNR and CDR2 FQNEAQ (reference sequence). The CDR3 totals 17 residues. Deletions cut 1 base from V and 2 bases from J, with 12 bases between.